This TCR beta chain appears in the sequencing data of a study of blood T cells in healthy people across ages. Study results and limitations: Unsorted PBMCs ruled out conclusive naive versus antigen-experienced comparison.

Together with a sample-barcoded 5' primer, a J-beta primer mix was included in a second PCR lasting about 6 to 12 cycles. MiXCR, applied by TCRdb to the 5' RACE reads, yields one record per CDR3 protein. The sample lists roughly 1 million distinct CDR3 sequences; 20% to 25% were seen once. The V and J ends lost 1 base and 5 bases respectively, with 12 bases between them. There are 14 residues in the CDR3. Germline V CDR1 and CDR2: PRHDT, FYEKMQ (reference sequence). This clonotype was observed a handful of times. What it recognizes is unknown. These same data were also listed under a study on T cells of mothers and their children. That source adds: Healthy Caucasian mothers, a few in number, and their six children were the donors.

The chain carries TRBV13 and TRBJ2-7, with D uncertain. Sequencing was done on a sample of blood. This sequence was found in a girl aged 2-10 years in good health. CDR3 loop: CASSLDADWDEQYF. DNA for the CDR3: TGTGCCAGCAGCTTAGACGCGGATTGGGACGAGCAGTACTTC.